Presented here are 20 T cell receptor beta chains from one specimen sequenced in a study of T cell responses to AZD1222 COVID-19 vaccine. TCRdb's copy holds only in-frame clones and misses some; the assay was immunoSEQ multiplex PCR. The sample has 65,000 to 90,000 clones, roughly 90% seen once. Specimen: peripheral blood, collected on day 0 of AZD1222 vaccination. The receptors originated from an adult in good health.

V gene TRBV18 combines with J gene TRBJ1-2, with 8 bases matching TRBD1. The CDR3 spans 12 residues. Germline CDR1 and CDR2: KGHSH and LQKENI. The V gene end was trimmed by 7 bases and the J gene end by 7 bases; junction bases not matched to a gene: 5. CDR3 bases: TGTGCCAGCTGGCCGGGACAGGCTGGCTACACCTTC. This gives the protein CASWPGQAGYTF.

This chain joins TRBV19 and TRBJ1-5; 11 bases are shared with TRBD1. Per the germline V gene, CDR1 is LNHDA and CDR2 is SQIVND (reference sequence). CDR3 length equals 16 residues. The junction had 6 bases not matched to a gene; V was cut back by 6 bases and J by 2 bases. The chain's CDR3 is CASSGDRGEGNQPQHF. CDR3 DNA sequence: TGTGCCAGTAGCGGGGACAGGGGGGAAGGCAATCAGCCCCAGCATTTT.

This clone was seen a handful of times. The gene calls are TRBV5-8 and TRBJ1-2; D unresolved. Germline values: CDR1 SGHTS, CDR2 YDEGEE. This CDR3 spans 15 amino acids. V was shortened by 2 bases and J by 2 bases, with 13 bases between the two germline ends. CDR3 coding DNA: TGTGCCAGCAGCTTCGTAACAGAAAGAAACTATGGCTACACCTTC. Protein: CASSFVTERNYGYTF.

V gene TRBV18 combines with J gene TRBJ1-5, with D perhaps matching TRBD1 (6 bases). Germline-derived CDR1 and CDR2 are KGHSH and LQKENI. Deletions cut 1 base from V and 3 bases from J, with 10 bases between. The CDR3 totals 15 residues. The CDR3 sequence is CASSPQGVDNQPQHF. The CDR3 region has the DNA TGTGCCAGCTCACCACAGGGGGTCGACAATCAGCCCCAGCATTTT.

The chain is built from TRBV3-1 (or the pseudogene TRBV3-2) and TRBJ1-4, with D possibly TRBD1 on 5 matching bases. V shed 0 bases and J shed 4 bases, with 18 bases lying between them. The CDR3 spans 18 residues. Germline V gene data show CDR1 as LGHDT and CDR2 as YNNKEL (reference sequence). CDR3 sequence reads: CASSQDRTEKGNNEKLFF. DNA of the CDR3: TGTGCCAGCAGCCAAGATCGGACCGAGAAGGGGAATAATGAAAAACTGTTTTTT.

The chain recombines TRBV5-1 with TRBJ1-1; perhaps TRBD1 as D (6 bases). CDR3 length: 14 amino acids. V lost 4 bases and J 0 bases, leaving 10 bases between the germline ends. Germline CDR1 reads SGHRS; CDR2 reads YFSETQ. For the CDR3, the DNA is TGCGCCAGCAGCGTAGGGGGGATGAACACTGAAGCTTTCTTT. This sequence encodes CASSVGGMNTEAFF.

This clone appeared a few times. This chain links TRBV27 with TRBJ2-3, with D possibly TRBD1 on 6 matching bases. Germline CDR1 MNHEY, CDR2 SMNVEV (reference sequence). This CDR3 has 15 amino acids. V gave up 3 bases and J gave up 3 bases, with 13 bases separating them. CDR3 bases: TGTGCCAGCAGTTTTGAGGACAGAATAACAGATACGCAGTATTTT. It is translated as CASSFEDRITDTQYF.

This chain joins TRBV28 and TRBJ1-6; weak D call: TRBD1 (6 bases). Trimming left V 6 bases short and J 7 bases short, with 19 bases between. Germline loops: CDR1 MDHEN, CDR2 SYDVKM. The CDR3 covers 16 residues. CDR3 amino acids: CASSLSNRVYNSPLHF. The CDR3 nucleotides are TGTGCCAGCAGCCTAAGTAACAGGGTCTACAATTCACCCCTCCACTTT.

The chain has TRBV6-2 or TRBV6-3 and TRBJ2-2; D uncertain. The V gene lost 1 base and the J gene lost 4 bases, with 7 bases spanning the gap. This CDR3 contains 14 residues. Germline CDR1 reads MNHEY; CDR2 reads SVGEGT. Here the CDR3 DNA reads TGTGCCAGCAGTTACTTCACATCCACCGGGGAGCTGTTTTTT. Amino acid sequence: CASSYFTSTGELFF.

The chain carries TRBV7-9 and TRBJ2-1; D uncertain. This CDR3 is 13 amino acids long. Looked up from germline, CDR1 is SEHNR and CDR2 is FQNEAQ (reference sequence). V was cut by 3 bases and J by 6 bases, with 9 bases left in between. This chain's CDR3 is CASSLAGFNEQFF. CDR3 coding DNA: TGTGCCAGCAGCTTGGCCGGCTTCAATGAGCAGTTCTTC.

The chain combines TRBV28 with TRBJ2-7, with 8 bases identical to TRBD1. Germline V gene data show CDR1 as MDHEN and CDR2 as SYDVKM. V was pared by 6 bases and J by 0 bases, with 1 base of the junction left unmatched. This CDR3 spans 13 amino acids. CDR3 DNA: TGTGCCAGCAGAGGACAGGGCTCCTACGAGCAGTACTTC. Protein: CASRGQGSYEQYF.

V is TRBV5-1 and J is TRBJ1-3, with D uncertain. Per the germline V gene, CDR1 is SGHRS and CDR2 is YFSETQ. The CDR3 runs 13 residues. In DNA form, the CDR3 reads TGCGCTAGTTCCCGGGGTGAAGGAAACACCATATATTTT. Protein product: CASSRGEGNTIYF. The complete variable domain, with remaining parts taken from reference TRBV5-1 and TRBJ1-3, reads KAGVTQTPRYLIKTRGQQVTLSCSPISGHRSVSWYQQTPGQGLQFLFEYFSETQRNKGNFPGRFSGRQFSNSRSEMNVSTLELGDSALYLCASSRGEGNTIYFGEGSWLTVV.

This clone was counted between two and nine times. The CDR3 loop reads CASSLGRGIGELFF. CDR3 coding DNA: TGTGCCAGCAGCTTAGGACGTGGGATCGGGGAGCTGTTTTTT. V and J are TRBV11-3 and TRBJ2-2; D uncertain. The CDR3 spans 14 residues. The germline V and J ends were trimmed by 1 base and 7 bases, with 10 bases remaining between them. From germline, CDR1 is SGHNT and CDR2 YENEEA.

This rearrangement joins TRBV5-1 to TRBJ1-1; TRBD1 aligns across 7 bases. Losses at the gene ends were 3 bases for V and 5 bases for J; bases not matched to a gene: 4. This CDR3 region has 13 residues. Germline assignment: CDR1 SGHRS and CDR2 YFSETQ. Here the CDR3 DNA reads TGCGCCAGCAGCTCCCCAGGGGGGACTGAAGCTTTCTTT. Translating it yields CASSSPGGTEAFF. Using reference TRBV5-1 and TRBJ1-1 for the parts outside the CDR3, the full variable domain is KAGVTQTPRYLIKTRGQQVTLSCSPISGHRSVSWYQQTPGQGLQFLFEYFSETQRNKGNFPGRFSGRQFSNSRSEMNVSTLELGDSALYLCASSSPGGTEAFFGQGTRLTVV.

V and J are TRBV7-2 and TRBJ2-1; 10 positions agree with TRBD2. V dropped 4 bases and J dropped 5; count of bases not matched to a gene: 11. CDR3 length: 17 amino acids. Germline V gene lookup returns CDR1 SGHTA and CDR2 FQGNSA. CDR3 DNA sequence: TGTGCCAGCAGCTACGTTCCTCTAGCGGGAGTCAACAATGAGCAGTTCTTC. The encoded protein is CASSYVPLAGVNNEQFF.

The CDR3 DNA follows: TGTGCCATCAGTCCTGGACAGGCGGACGAGCAGTACTTC. Encoded protein: CAISPGQADEQYF. V gene TRBV10-3 combines with J gene TRBJ2-7, with TRBD1 matching over 7 bases. Germline-derived CDR1 and CDR2 are ENHRY and SYGVKD. This CDR3 has 13 residues. After removal of 5 bases from V and 5 bases from J, the junction contained 6 bases not matched to a gene.

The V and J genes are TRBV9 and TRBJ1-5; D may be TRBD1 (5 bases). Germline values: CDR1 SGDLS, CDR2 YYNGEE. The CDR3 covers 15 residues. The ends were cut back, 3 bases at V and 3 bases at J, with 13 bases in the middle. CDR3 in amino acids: CASSDGTASNQPQHF. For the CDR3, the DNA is TGTGCCAGCAGCGACGGGACGGCTTCCAATCAGCCCCAGCATTTT. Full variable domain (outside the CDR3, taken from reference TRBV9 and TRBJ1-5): DSGVTQTPKHLITATGQRVTLRCSPRSGDLSVYWYQQSLDQGLQFLIQYYNGEERAKGNILERFSAQQFPDLHSELNLSSLELGDSALYFCASSDGTASNQPQHFGDGTRLSIL.

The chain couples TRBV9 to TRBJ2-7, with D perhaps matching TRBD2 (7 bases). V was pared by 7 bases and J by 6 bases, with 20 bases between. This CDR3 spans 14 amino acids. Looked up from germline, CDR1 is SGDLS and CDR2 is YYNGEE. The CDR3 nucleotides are TGTGCCAGCGAAAGGGAGGGGGGTGGAGGCGAGCAGTACTTC. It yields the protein CASEREGGGGEQYF.

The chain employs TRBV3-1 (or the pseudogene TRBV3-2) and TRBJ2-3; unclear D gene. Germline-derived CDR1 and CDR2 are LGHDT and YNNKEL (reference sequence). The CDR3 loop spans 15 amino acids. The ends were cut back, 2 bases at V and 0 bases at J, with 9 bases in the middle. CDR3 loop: CASSQLDDSTDTQYF. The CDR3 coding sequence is TGTGCCAGCAGCCAATTGGACGATAGCACAGATACGCAGTATTTT.

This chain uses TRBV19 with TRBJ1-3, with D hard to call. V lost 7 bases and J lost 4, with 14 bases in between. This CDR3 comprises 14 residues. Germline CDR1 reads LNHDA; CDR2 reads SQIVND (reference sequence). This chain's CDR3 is CASTPPVSGNTIYF. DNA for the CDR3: TGTGCCAGTACCCCTCCGGTGTCGGGAAACACCATATATTTT.